The following is a T cell receptor beta chain sequence with its context. Its target is not known. Some clones are missing from TCRdb's copy, which holds only in-frame ones; the method was immunoSEQ multiplex PCR. The sample includes roughly 2,300,000 clones, 92% of them seen just once. Between the trimmed V and J ends, which lost 5 bases and 4 bases, there was a span of 17 bases. CDR1 and CDR2 from the germline V gene are MDHEN and SYDVKM. The CDR3 totals 15 residues. The sample belongs to a study of shared clonotypes between healthy human individuals. Study as a whole: Each donor's CD8 memory used one plate, CD8 naive two, each CD4 subset three.

Study conclusions and caveats: Sequencing depth was a factor that was expected to affect clonotype sharing among donors.

The investigators split CD4+ cells into a CD45RA+ naive subset and a CD45RA-negative memory subset. Sequencing used naive CD4+ T cells from PBMCs. Subset: CD45RA+ positively selected. J is TRBJ1-2 and V is TRBV28, with D maybe TRBD1 (5 bases). This clonotype originated in a young man in good health. Some clones in this sample may be carry-over from other donors' samples. The CDR3 DNA is TGTGCCAGCAGTCCACCGGGGCCCCTAGGCTATGGCTACACCTTC. It specifies CASSPPGPLGYGYTF.